This T cell receptor (beta chain) was captured by sequencing in a study of metastatic and nonmetastatic thyroid tumors. Study details: Malignant and benign thyroid patients had repertoires compared in peripheral blood and tumor or nodule tissue. Study-wide findings and caveats: In blood and tumor, TCR beta diversity was reportedly significantly higher in malignant thyroid tumors than in benign nodules.

This clone was seen ten or more times. What it binds is not known. Prior to thyroid surgery, none of the patients had received any treatment. TCRdb recomputed clones from the PCR reads via MiXCR. Among 10,000 to 15,000 clones listed, roughly 27% were seen once. The material sequenced was tumor tissue. The receptor was isolated from a female donor with papillary thyroid cancer or a benign thyroid nodule (not recorded which). Some clones in this sample may be carry-over from other donors' samples.

The CDR3 here is CASTQLAGGYNEQFF. In nucleotides, the CDR3 is TGTGCCAGCACCCAACTAGCGGGAGGCTACAATGAGCAGTTCTTC. The rearrangement uses TRBV12-3 or TRBV12-4 and TRBJ2-1; TRBD2 agrees at 12 bases. The CDR3 is 15 residues long. The V segment lost 7 bases and the J segment 3 bases; nucleotides outside the gene matches: 4.